This TCR beta chain was recorded in a study of blood T cells in healthy people across ages. A second PCR, run for about 7 to 11 cycles, used a sample-barcoded 5' primer plus a J-beta primer mix. Every cDNA molecule carried a tag from a template-switch adaptor bearing 12 random nucleotides. A single record per CDR3 protein comes from TCRdb applying MiXCR to the 5' RACE reads. The sample lists 1.2 million to 1.5 million distinct CDR3 sequences, approximately 42% occurring once. Germline V gene data show CDR1 as MGHRA and CDR2 as YSYEKL. V shed 2 bases and J shed 0 bases, with 10 bases lying between them. There are 16 residues in the CDR3.

The origin of this receptor is a young woman in good health. This chain uses TRBV4-1 with TRBJ1-4; unclear D gene. Sequenced: blood. This CDR3 is CASSQTSRPTNEKLFF. Here the CDR3 DNA reads TGCGCCAGCAGCCAAACTTCGAGGCCAACTAATGAAAAACTGTTTTTT.